The 20 T cell receptor beta chains presented below share a single source sample, sequenced in a study of blood T cell repertoires in COVID-19. The table came from immunoSEQ multiplex PCR; TCRdb's copy has only in-frame clones and leaves some out. The sample shows about 210,000 clones, roughly 90% of them seen only once. Sequenced sample: peripheral blood. The source of these receptors is a woman aged 40-49 years with acute or convalescent COVID-19.

The chain carries TRBV2 and TRBJ1-3, with TRBD1 identical over 7 bases. The V and J ends lost 6 bases and 2 bases, in that order; junction bases with no gene match: 1. Germline assignment: CDR1 SNHLY and CDR2 FYNNEI. CDR3 length: 13 amino acids. The CDR3 protein is CASRGTAGNTIYF. In nucleotides, the CDR3 is TGTGCCAGCAGGGGGACAGCTGGAAACACCATATATTTT.

The chain recombines TRBV29-1 with TRBJ1-3; no reliable D call. V lost 3 bases and J lost 4, with 4 bases in between. Germline CDR1 is SQVTM and CDR2 is ANQGSEA. The CDR3 contains 11 residues. The CDR3 DNA follows: TGCAGCGTTGAGAGGGGAAACACCATATATTTT. It translates to CSVERGNTIYF.

The V call is TRBV5-1, the J call TRBJ1-3; 7 bases line up with TRBD1. V was pared by 0 bases and J by 2 bases, with 5 bases of the junction left unmatched. Per germline, CDR1 SGHRS and CDR2 YFSETQ. This CDR3 has 16 amino acids. Here the CDR3 DNA reads TGCGCCAGCAGCTTGGCCACACAGGGGACTGGAAACACCATATATTTT. Protein sequence: CASSLATQGTGNTIYF. Full variable domain (remainder filled in from reference TRBV5-1 and TRBJ1-3): KAGVTQTPRYLIKTRGQQVTLSCSPISGHRSVSWYQQTPGQGLQFLFEYFSETQRNKGNFPGRFSGRQFSNSRSEMNVSTLELGDSALYLCASSLATQGTGNTIYFGEGSWLTVV.

The chain is built from TRBV5-1 and TRBJ1-1; tentative D call: TRBD1 (6 bases). The CDR3 runs to 15 residues. CDR1 SGHRS and CDR2 YFSETQ come from the germline V gene. Trimming shortened V by 0 bases and J by 0 bases, and 9 bases separated the two germline ends. CDR3 sequence reads: CASSLGDKLNTEAFF. CDR3 sequence (DNA): TGCGCCAGCAGCTTGGGGGACAAGTTGAACACTGAAGCTTTCTTT.

This sequence joins TRBV29-1 and TRBJ2-1; D unclear. The ends were cut back, 1 base at V and 0 bases at J, with 7 bases in the middle. The CDR3 is 14 amino acids. Germline V lookup: CDR1 SQVTM, CDR2 ANQGSEA. The chain's CDR3 is CSVEALRSYNEQFF. The CDR3 DNA sequence: TGCAGCGTTGAAGCACTTCGCTCCTACAATGAGCAGTTCTTC.

The rearrangement joins TRBV19 to TRBJ1-1; D unresolved. V lost 5 bases, J lost 1 base, and 11 bases lay in between. The CDR3 has 14 amino acids. Germline V CDR1 and CDR2: LNHDA, SQIVND (reference sequence). In DNA, the CDR3 is TGTGCCAGTAGTCCTACCTTTTCGAACACTGAAGCTTTCTTT. Translation: CASSPTFSNTEAFF.

This clone was counted once. The V call is TRBV7-8, the J call TRBJ1-3; 7 bases agree with TRBD1. This CDR3 is 16 amino acids long. Unmatched junction bases numbered 9, after V lost 4 bases and J lost 3 bases. The V gene's germline CDR1 is SGHVS and CDR2 FQNEAQ. The CDR3 here is CASSSVPGQLGNTIYF. Here the CDR3 DNA reads TGTGCCAGCAGCTCAGTTCCGGGACAGCTTGGAAACACCATATATTTT.

The chain employs TRBV19 and TRBJ1-4; D ambiguous. Germline values: CDR1 LNHDA, CDR2 SQIVND (reference sequence). The CDR3 consists of 14 residues. Trimming stripped 9 bases from V and 5 bases from J, with 16 bases between. CDR3 loop: CASKRGLGNEKLFF. CDR3 in DNA: TGTGCCAGCAAGCGTGGACTTGGGAATGAAAAACTGTTTTTT.

The chain is built from TRBV2 and TRBJ1-4, with 8 bases identical to TRBD1. The ends lost 7 bases at V and 4 bases at J; junction bases unmatched: 5. This CDR3 is 14 amino acids long. Germline V gene sequence: CDR1 SNHLY, CDR2 FYNNEI. The DNA of the CDR3 is TGTGCCAGCATGCGGGACAGGAGTAATGAAAAACTGTTTTTT. It encodes CASMRDRSNEKLFF.

The gene calls are TRBV2 and TRBJ1-5; 9 bases agree with TRBD1. The CDR3 is 15 residues long. Germline CDR1 SNHLY, CDR2 FYNNEI. Losses at the gene ends were 9 bases for V and 3 bases for J; bases not matched to a gene: 9. The CDR3 nucleotides are TGTGCCAGTGGCCCTGACAGGGGGTTCAATCAGCCCCAGCATTTT. This codes for CASGPDRGFNQPQHF.

The genes are TRBV5-6 and TRBJ2-2, with 10 bases that match TRBD1. Per the germline V gene, CDR1 is SGHDT and CDR2 is YYEEEE. The CDR3 is 14 amino acids. V shed 4 bases and J 6 bases; nucleotides not matched to a gene: 3. CDR3 in DNA: TGTGCCAGCAGCAAGGACAGGGGGGCCGGGGAGCTGTTTTTT. Its translation: CASSKDRGAGELFF.

The genes are TRBV4-2 and TRBJ1-2; 7 bases are shared with TRBD1. The germline gives CDR1 LGHNA, CDR2 YNFKEQ. The trim removed 0 bases at V and 13 bases at J, leaving 11 bases unmatched. The CDR3 totals 14 residues. The DNA of the CDR3 is TGTGCCAGCAGCCAAGAAAGGGGGCAGGGGACCAGCACCTTC. Translated: CASSQERGQGTSTF.

The V gene is TRBV10-3, the J gene TRBJ2-5; TRBD2 might be the D (6 bases). Germline CDR1 ENHRY, CDR2 SYGVKD. The CDR3 runs 13 residues. Trimming stripped 10 bases from V and 3 bases from J, with 15 bases between. Written as DNA, the CDR3 is TGTGCCACCACCGGGACTTTAGAAGAGACCCAGTACTTC. Amino acids: CATTGTLEETQYF.

By its share, this clone is medium-sized. V usage is TRBV7-2 and J usage is TRBJ2-5, with D possibly being TRBD1 (6 bases). The CDR3 is 14 amino acids. The germline CDR1 and CDR2 sequences are SGHTA and FQGNSA. Trimming shortened V by 5 bases and J by 5 bases, and 15 bases separated the two germline ends. The CDR3 loop is CASSRDARGETQYF. DNA for the CDR3: TGTGCCAGCAGCAGGGACGCGAGGGGGGAGACCCAGTACTTC.

DNA for the CDR3: TGTGCCAGCAGCCAAGGGCGGCTTTACGAGACCCAGTACTTC. Residues: CASSQGRLYETQYF. The V and J genes are TRBV14 and TRBJ2-5; D remains unclear. The CDR3 covers 14 residues. With 1 base removed from V and 5 bases from J, the gap between germline ends came to 11 bases. Germline values: CDR1 SGHDN, CDR2 FVKESK.

A single count supports this clone. The chain uses TRBV6-5 and TRBJ1-5; D may be TRBD1 (6 bases). The V end was cut by 7 bases, the J end by 3 bases, with 10 bases between. There are 13 residues in the CDR3. Per germline, CDR1 MNHEY and CDR2 SVGAGI. The CDR3 DNA reads TGTGCCAGCAATGGACAGAACAATCAGCCCCAGCATTTT. It translates to CASNGQNNQPQHF.

This chain connects TRBV13 to TRBJ2-1, with TRBD2 matching 11 bases. CDR1 is PRHDT, CDR2 FYEKMQ, per germline (reference sequence). V lost 4 bases and J lost 6; bases outside the gene matches: 11. There are 17 residues in the CDR3. Here the CDR3 reads CASSSPTLAGGVNEQFF. Written as DNA, the CDR3 is TGTGCCAGCAGCTCGCCGACCCTAGCGGGGGGTGTCAATGAGCAGTTCTTC. Drawing the rest from reference TRBV13 and TRBJ2-1, the complete variable domain is AAGVIQSPRHLIKEKRETATLKCYPIPRHDTVYWYQQGPGQDPQFLISFYEKMQSDKGSIPDRFSAQQFSDYHSELNMSSLELGDSALYFCASSSPTLAGGVNEQFFGPGTRLTVL.

V and J are TRBV30 and TRBJ2-3, with TRBD2 matching over 12 bases. Germline V lookup: CDR1 GTSNPN, CDR2 SVGIG (reference sequence). The ends lost 3 bases at V and 4 bases at J; junction bases unmatched: 2. The CDR3 length is 14 residues. This CDR3 reads CAWRSSGGADTQYF. The CDR3 coding sequence is TGTGCCTGGAGATCTAGCGGGGGGGCAGATACGCAGTATTTT.

The gene calls are TRBV3-1 (or the pseudogene TRBV3-2) and TRBJ1-2; 8 bases are a match to TRBD1. The trim removed 4 bases at V and 0 bases at J, leaving 10 bases unmatched. CDR1 and CDR2 (germline): LGHDT, YNNKEL (reference sequence). The CDR3 length is 17 residues. CDR3 DNA: TGTGCCAGCAGCCCCAAGACAGGGGCACTTACTAACTATGGCTACACCTTC. Its translation: CASSPKTGALTNYGYTF.

The count of this clone is one. V usage is TRBV6-5 and J usage is TRBJ1-1; the D gene is possibly TRBD1 (5 bases). V was pared by 2 bases and J by 3 bases, with 13 bases between. The germline V gene encodes CDR1 MNHEY and CDR2 SVGAGI. The length of the CDR3 is 15 residues. The CDR3 bases are TGTGCCAGCAGTTACCTACGGGGGGAGGACACTGAAGCTTTCTTT. As protein: CASSYLRGEDTEAFF.